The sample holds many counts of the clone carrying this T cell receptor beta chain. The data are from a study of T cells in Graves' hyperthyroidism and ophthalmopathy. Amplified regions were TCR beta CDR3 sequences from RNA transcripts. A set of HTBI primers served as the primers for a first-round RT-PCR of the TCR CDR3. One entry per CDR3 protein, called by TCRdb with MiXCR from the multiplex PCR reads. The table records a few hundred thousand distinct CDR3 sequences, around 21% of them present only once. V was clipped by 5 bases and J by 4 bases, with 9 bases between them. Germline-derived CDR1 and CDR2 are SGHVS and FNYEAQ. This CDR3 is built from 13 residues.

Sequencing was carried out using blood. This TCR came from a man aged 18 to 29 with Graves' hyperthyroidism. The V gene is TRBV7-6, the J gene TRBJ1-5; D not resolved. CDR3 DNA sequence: TGTGCCAGCAGCCCCCGGGAGAATCAGCCCCAGCATTTT. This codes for CASSPRENQPQHF.